This entry lists 22 T cell receptor beta chains sequenced from one sample in a study of T cells after yellow fever vaccination. TCRdb used MiXCR to reprocess the 5' RACE reads, holding one entry per CDR3 protein. Of 450,000 to 550,000 distinct CDR3 sequences listed, 21% are singletons. The specimen was PBMCs, collected approximately 22 days after the first yellow fever vaccination. The receptors here all came from a man aged 18 to 30 who received the YFV17D yellow fever vaccine.

The chain has TRBV20-1 and TRBJ2-7; 8 nucleotides align to TRBD1. Germline CDR1 and CDR2: DFQATT and SNEGSKA (reference sequence). The CDR3 runs to 14 residues. The V segment lost 6 bases and the J segment 3 bases; nucleotides outside the gene matches: 10. The CDR3 coding sequence is TGCAGTGCCCTGGGGCAGGGGGCCCGCTACGAGCAGTACGTC. This codes for CSALGQGARYEQYV.

V gene TRBV9 combines with J gene TRBJ2-1, with 11 bases identical to TRBD2. The V segment lost 1 base and the J segment 7 bases; nucleotides outside the gene matches: 7. CDR3 length: 16 residues. Germline V CDR1 and CDR2: SGDLS, YYNGEE. CDR3 residues: CASSVLASGGTNEQFF. CDR3 nucleotides: TGTGCCAGCAGCGTACTCGCTAGCGGGGGGACGAATGAGCAGTTCTTC.

This chain links TRBV18 with TRBJ1-6, with D possibly TRBD1 on 6 matching bases. The CDR3 runs to 14 residues. Per the germline V gene, CDR1 is KGHSH and CDR2 is LQKENI. V was cut by 6 bases and J by 10 bases, with 16 bases left in between. In DNA, the CDR3 is TGTGCCAGCTCGCCAATCCGACAGGAATCACCCCTCCACTTT. Protein sequence: CASSPIRQESPLHF.

The rearrangement uses TRBV4-3 and TRBJ2-4; TRBD2 aligns across 15 bases. V shed 0 bases and J 0 bases; nucleotides not matched to a gene: 6. Germline CDR1 is LGHNA and CDR2 is YSLEER. The CDR3 loop spans 20 amino acids. The DNA for the CDR3 is TGCGCCAGCAGCCAAGATATAGGACTAGCGGGGGGGCGAGCCAAAAACATTCAGTACTTC. Encoded protein: CASSQDIGLAGGRAKNIQYF.

This clonotype was seen a few times. The genes are TRBV18 and TRBJ1-1; TRBD1 matches at 10 bases. After removal of 3 bases from V and 3 bases from J, the junction contained 16 bases not matched to a gene. The CDR3 loop spans 19 amino acids. Looked up from germline, CDR1 is KGHSH and CDR2 is LQKENI. For the CDR3, the DNA is TGTGCCAGCTCACCCCCCCTAGGTTTCGGGACAGGGGACTACACTGAAGCTTTCTTT. Its protein is CASSPPLGFGTGDYTEAFF.

The chain carries TRBV19 and TRBJ2-3; TRBD1 matches 8 bases. Trimming took 3 bases from V and 4 from J; bases not matched to a gene: 3. This CDR3 contains 14 residues. Germline CDR1 LNHDA, CDR2 SQIVND (reference sequence). The CDR3 DNA is TGTGCCAGTAGTATCAGGGGGCTTGCAGATACGCAGTATTTT. Amino acid sequence: CASSIRGLADTQYF.

This chain connects TRBV5-5 to TRBJ2-5; 10 bases map to TRBD1. V was pared by 6 bases and J by 4 bases, with 6 bases of the junction left unmatched. In germline, CDR1 is SGHKS, CDR2 YYEKEE (reference sequence). This CDR3 region has 14 residues. The DNA for the CDR3 is TGTGCCAGCACCTTTGACAGGGGGCGAGAGACCCAGTACTTC. It encodes CASTFDRGRETQYF.

This chain links TRBV12-3 or TRBV12-4 with TRBJ1-2; weak D call: TRBD1 (5 bases). This CDR3 comprises 13 residues. V was pared by 7 bases and J by 3 bases, with 12 bases between. The CDR3 region is CASKGGAYYGYTF. The CDR3 DNA reads as TGTGCCAGCAAGGGCGGGGCCTACTATGGCTACACCTTC.

A note on this clonotype: At one boundary the junction diverges from the germline segment, which might be a read error. V is TRBV7-7 and J is TRBJ2-1; TRBD2 agrees at 8 bases. Looked up from germline, CDR1 is SSHAT and CDR2 is FNYEAQ (reference sequence). The CDR3 is made up of 13 amino acids. The CDR3 spells CASSLAGNTEQFF. The CDR3 coding sequence is TGTGCCAGCAGCCTAGCGGGTAACACTGAGCAGTTCTTC.

V and J are TRBV10-3 and TRBJ2-1; D is ambiguous. The CDR3 contains 12 residues. Germline CDR1 is ENHRY and CDR2 is SYGVKD. Trimming cost V 3 bases and J 9 bases, with 9 bases left between them. CDR3 bases: TGTGCCATCAGTGATGTAGGGATTGAGCAGTTCTTC. This sequence encodes CAISDVGIEQFF.

This chain joins TRBV3-1 and TRBJ1-2, with 7 bases that match TRBD1. Unmatched junction bases numbered 4, after V lost 7 bases and J lost 2 bases. Germline V gene sequence: CDR1 LGHDT, CDR2 YNNKEL (reference sequence). The CDR3 loop spans 13 amino acids. The CDR3 DNA reads TGTGCCAGCACCCCACAGGGGAACTATGGCTACACCTTC. This codes for CASTPQGNYGYTF.

This clonotype came up a few times. The chain uses TRBV11-2 and TRBJ2-3; TRBD2 aligns across 12 bases. The V gene's germline CDR1 is SGHAT and CDR2 FQNNGV. CDR3 length: 16 residues. V shed 6 bases, J shed 0 bases, and the junction held 4 bases outside the gene matches. The CDR3 loop is CASRPTSGGSTDTQYF. DNA for the CDR3: TGTGCCAGCAGACCCACTAGCGGGGGGAGCACAGATACGCAGTATTTT.

The chain couples TRBV11-1 to TRBJ2-2; 11 bases are a match to TRBD2. The CDR3 has 19 residues. The J segment lost 0 bases and the V segment lost 1 base, leaving 7 bases of the junction unmatched. Germline loops: CDR1 SGHAT, CDR2 FQDESV (reference sequence). The CDR3 spells CASSLGRLAGPANTGELFF. Here the CDR3 DNA reads TGTGCCAGCAGCTTAGGTCGACTAGCGGGGCCCGCGAACACCGGGGAGCTGTTTTTT.

The V and J genes are TRBV5-5 and TRBJ2-3; D call uncertain. In germline, CDR1 is SGHKS, CDR2 YYEKEE (reference sequence). There are 14 residues in the CDR3. V lost 1 base, J lost 2 bases, and 8 bases lay in between. The CDR3: CASSLLLITDTQYF. CDR3 bases: TGTGCCAGCAGCTTGCTCCTCATCACAGATACGCAGTATTTT.

This clonotype was found many times. The CDR3 protein is CASSSGSTPYNEQFF. The CDR3 bases are TGTGCCAGCAGTTCCGGGTCCACCCCATATAATGAGCAGTTCTTC. V and J are TRBV27 and TRBJ2-1; D ambiguous. V shed 4 bases and J shed 7 bases, with 17 bases lying between them. Germline V CDR1 and CDR2: MNHEY, SMNVEV (reference sequence). CDR3 length: 15 amino acids.

The chain employs TRBV12-3 or TRBV12-4 and TRBJ2-1; no firm D call. The CDR3 has 14 residues. V shed 7 bases and J shed 8 bases, with 18 bases lying between them. CDR3 residues: CASTPVRSRDEQFF. The DNA for the CDR3 is TGTGCCAGCACCCCCGTCAGGTCTAGAGATGAGCAGTTCTTC.

This chain uses TRBV4-2 with TRBJ1-5, with a weak D call TRBD1 (6 bases). The CDR3 contains 16 residues. Germline lookup yields CDR1 LGHNA and CDR2 YNFKEQ. V lost 1 base, J lost 4 bases, and 14 bases lay in between. The CDR3 here is CASSQVGGLGNQPQHF. As DNA, the CDR3 is TGTGCCAGCAGCCAAGTGGGGGGGCTAGGGAATCAGCCCCAGCATTTT.

This clonotype turned up a few times. This rearrangement joins TRBV20-1 to TRBJ2-5; a weak D match, TRBD1 (6 bases). V was clipped by 8 bases and J by 2 bases, with 18 bases between them. Per the germline V gene, CDR1 is DFQATT and CDR2 is SNEGSKA (reference sequence). This CDR3 is 14 amino acids long. The CDR3 coding sequence is TGCAGTCCAAAACCGGGACACCCGCAAGAGACCCAGTACTTC. It specifies CSPKPGHPQETQYF.

Here the CDR3 reads CASSLYPGQGLNTEAFF. The CDR3 region has the DNA TGTGCCAGCAGCTTATACCCCGGACAGGGCTTGAACACTGAAGCTTTCTTT. V is TRBV7-9 and J is TRBJ1-1; 8 nucleotides align to TRBD1. V gave up 2 bases and J gave up 0 bases; unmatched junction bases: 8. The CDR3 runs to 17 residues. Germline V gene sequence: CDR1 SEHNR, CDR2 FQNEAQ (reference sequence).

J is TRBJ2-4 and V is TRBV12-3 or TRBV12-4; possibly TRBD1 for D (6 bases). V lost 7 bases, J lost 2 bases, and 15 bases lay in between. The CDR3 loop spans 15 amino acids. CDR3 coding DNA: TGTGCCAGCAAGTCGACAGGAGGCTCCAAAAACATTCAGTACTTC. Amino acids: CASKSTGGSKNIQYF.

This chain connects TRBV7-2 to TRBJ2-2; TRBD2 agrees at 7 bases. Germline CDR1 SGHTA, CDR2 FQGNSA. V was pared by 7 bases and J by 7 bases, with 9 bases of the junction left unmatched. The CDR3 length is 14 residues. CDR3 protein: CASTLHSGGGELFF. The CDR3 coding sequence is TGTGCCAGCACCCTACACTCGGGGGGCGGGGAGCTGTTTTTT.

This chain links TRBV29-1 with TRBJ2-1; either TRBD1 or TRBD2 may supply D (6 bases each). The CDR3 length is 19 residues. Germline V gene sequence: CDR1 SQVTM, CDR2 ANQGSEA. V lost 5 bases, J lost 5 bases, and 31 bases lay in between. In DNA form, the CDR3 reads TGCAGCGTTTCCTCGGGGGCTCACAAGGTTACCGCCCTGAACAATGAGCAGTTCTTC. Translating it yields CSVSSGAHKVTALNNEQFF.